These T cell receptor beta chains were read from a single sample in a study of shared clonotypes between healthy human individuals. The protocol was immunoSEQ multiplex PCR, while the TCRdb copy is restricted to in-frame clones and leaves out a portion. The profile shows hundreds of thousands of clones, 98% of them singletons. Input material: naive CD8+ T cells sorted from blood. Every receptor here comes from a man aged 25-45 years in good health. Each CDR3 is given with its conserved first and last residue. Each record gives: J gene, V gene, D gene, clone size, CDR3 protein. A D gene is named only where the DNA matches it firmly. Clone size is given for some rows only: seen once, a few or many times, or a class if the clone is expanded.

J: TRBJ2-3
V: TRBV2
D: NA
size: NA
CDR3: CAIKQSGKSTDTQYF

J: TRBJ1-4
V: TRBV4-1
D: TRBD1
size: NA
CDR3: CASSLTGVNEKLFF

J: TRBJ2-7
V: TRBV27
D: NA
size: NA
CDR3: CASSKGYPGEQYF

J: TRBJ2-6
V: TRBV4-3
D: NA
size: few
CDR3: CASSQDNGVSGANVLTF

J: TRBJ2-1
V: TRBV16
D: NA
size: NA
CDR3: CASSQYTGREQFF

J: TRBJ1-5
V: TRBV28
D: TRBD1
size: NA
CDR3: CASSPRGRGNQPQHF

J: TRBJ2-1
V: TRBV10-3
D: NA
size: once
CDR3: CAISESQANEQFF

J: TRBJ2-7
V: TRBV4-1
D: NA
size: NA
CDR3: CASSRDGSSYEQYF

J: TRBJ2-2
V: TRBV5-1
D: NA
size: NA
CDR3: CASSLAGTGELFF

J: TRBJ2-5
V: TRBV9
D: TRBD2
size: once
CDR3: CASSAGETTSGRETQYF

J: TRBJ2-7
V: TRBV7-9
D: NA
size: NA
CDR3: CASSSGSSYEQYF

J: TRBJ2-7
V: TRBV6-5
D: NA
size: NA
CDR3: CASRFVGGTSYEQYF

J: TRBJ1-2
V: TRBV18
D: NA
size: NA
CDR3: CASSRKPLYGYTF

J: TRBJ2-1
V: TRBV27
D: TRBD1
size: NA
CDR3: CASRPQGASYNEQFF

J: TRBJ2-5
V: TRBV28
D: NA
size: NA
CDR3: CASNGYQETQYF

J: TRBJ1-3
V: TRBV7-9
D: NA
size: NA
CDR3: CASVGNTIYF

J: TRBJ2-2
V: TRBV29-1
D: TRBD2
size: NA
CDR3: CSVGLAGGHTGELFF

J: TRBJ1-1
V: TRBV7-9
D: NA
size: NA
CDR3: CASRSLDRSNTEAFF

J: TRBJ2-7
V: TRBV29-1
D: TRBD2
size: NA
CDR3: CSVELADSYEQYF

J: TRBJ2-1
V: TRBV10-1
D: NA
size: NA
CDR3: CASSESTGTRVNEQFF

J: TRBJ2-7
V: TRBV20-1
D: NA
size: NA
CDR3: CSAKGYEQYF

J: TRBJ2-7
V: TRBV6-1
D: NA
size: NA
CDR3: CASSDGGFYEQYF

J: TRBJ2-1
V: TRBV19
D: TRBD2
size: NA
CDR3: CASSAGRAWDEQFF

J: TRBJ2-5
V: TRBV25-1
D: TRBD2
size: NA
CDR3: CASSELGKASGSPETQYF

J: TRBJ2-1
V: TRBV7-2
D: NA
size: NA
CDR3: CASSQMPPGYNEQFF

J: TRBJ2-1
V: TRBV4-1
D: NA
size: NA
CDR3: CASTRTTNSYNEQFF

J: TRBJ2-1
V: TRBV11-2
D: NA
size: NA
CDR3: CASSLASNEQFF

J: TRBJ2-2
V: TRBV29-1
D: TRBD1
size: NA
CDR3: CSVEIRDRVYTGELFF

J: TRBJ2-1
V: TRBV29-1
D: TRBD2
size: NA
CDR3: CSVEAGLAGGRNEQFF